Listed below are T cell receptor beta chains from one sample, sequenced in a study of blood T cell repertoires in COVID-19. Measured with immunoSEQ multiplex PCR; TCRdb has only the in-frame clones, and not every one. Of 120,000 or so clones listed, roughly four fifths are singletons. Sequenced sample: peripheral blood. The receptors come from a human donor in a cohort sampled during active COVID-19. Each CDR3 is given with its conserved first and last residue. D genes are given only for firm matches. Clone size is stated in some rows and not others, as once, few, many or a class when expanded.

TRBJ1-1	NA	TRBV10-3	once	CATSGGLGNTEAFF	TGTGCCACCAGCGGGGGGTTGGGGAACACTGAAGCTTTCTTT
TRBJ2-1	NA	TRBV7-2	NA	CASSFYPKDSQFF	TGTGCCAGCAGTTTTTACCCGAAGGACAGTCAGTTCTTC
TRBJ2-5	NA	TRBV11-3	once	CASSRGGQQETQYF	TGTGCCAGCAGCCGGGGAGGACAACAAGAGACCCAGTACTTC
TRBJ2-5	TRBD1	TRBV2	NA	CASKERQGQETQYF	TGTGCCAGCAAAGAAAGACAGGGACAAGAGACCCAGTACTTC
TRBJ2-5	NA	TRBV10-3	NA	CAISESGANQETQYF	TGTGCCATCAGTGAGTCAGGGGCTAACCAAGAGACCCAGTACTTC
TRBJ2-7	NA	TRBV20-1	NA	CSAPGDYEQYF	TGCAGTGCCCCGGGGGACTACGAGCAGTACTTC
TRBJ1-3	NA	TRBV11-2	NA	CASNSGGFASGNTIYF	TGTGCCAGCAACTCAGGAGGGTTCGCCTCTGGAAACACCATATATTTT
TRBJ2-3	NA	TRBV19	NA	CASTAGASDTQYF	TGTGCCAGTACGGCGGGGGCCTCAGATACGCAGTATTTT
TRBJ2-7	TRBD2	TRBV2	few	CASRGLAGESYEQYF	TGTGCCAGCAGGGGACTAGCGGGGGAATCCTACGAGCAGTACTTC
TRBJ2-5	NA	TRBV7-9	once	CASSLAAGPGVVTQYF	TGTGCCAGCAGCTTAGCGGCAGGGCCGGGCGTTGTGACCCAGTACTTC
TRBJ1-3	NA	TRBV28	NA	CASSVWVRGGNTIYF	TGTGCCAGCAGCGTTTGGGTGCGAGGAGGAAACACCATATATTTT
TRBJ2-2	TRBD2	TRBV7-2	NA	CASSPHLAGALTNTGELFF	TGTGCCAGCAGCCCCCACCTAGCGGGGGCCCTTACGAACACCGGGGAGCTGTTTTTT
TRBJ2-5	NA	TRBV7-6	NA	CASSLGALRREETQYF	TGTGCCAGCAGCTTAGGTGCTCTCAGGAGGGAAGAGACCCAGTACTTC
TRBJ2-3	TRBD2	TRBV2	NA	CASSDRLGGAVDTQYF	TGTGCCAGCAGTGACCGACTCGGGGGGGCGGTAGATACGCAGTATTTT
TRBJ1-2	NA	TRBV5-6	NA	CASRYGRQRAGYGYTF	TGTGCCAGCAGGTATGGGCGACAGCGAGCAGGCTATGGCTACACCTTC
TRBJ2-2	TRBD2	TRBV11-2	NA	CASSSSWGRGGATTGELFF	TGTGCCAGCAGCTCTAGCTGGGGTCGCGGGGGGGCTACCACCGGGGAGCTGTTTTTT
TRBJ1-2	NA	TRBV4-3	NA	CASSQGASNYGYTF	TGCGCCAGCAGCCAAGGCGCTAGTAACTATGGCTACACCTTC
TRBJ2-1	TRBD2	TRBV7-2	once	CASSLGLAGGNEQFF	TGTGCCAGCAGCTTGGGACTAGCGGGGGGCAATGAGCAGTTCTTC
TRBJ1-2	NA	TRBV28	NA	CASSLYGGVLSAYGYTF	TGTGCCAGCAGTTTATATGGGGGGGTATTGTCGGCTTATGGCTACACCTTC
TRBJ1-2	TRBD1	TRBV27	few	CASSTDRALTNYGYTF	TGTGCCAGCAGCACGGACAGGGCTTTAACTAACTATGGCTACACCTTC
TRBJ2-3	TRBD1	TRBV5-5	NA	CASSLGEPGQVGDTQYF	TGTGCCAGCAGCTTGGGGGAGCCGGGACAGGTAGGAGATACGCAGTATTTT
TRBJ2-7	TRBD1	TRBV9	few	CASSLIGWDRAYEQYF	TGTGCCAGCAGCCTCATAGGGTGGGACAGAGCCTACGAGCAGTACTTC
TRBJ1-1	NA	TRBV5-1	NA	CASSLGGSLNTEAFF	TGCGCCAGCAGCTTGGGAGGCAGTCTGAACACTGAAGCTTTCTTT
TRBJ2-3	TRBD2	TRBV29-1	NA	CSGSGGATDTQYF	TGCAGCGGGAGCGGGGGGGCCACAGATACGCAGTATTTT